The TCR beta chain described here comes from a study of blood T cells in healthy people across ages. Between the trimmed V and J ends, which lost 3 bases and 8 bases, there was a span of 17 bases. Germline CDR1 reads SQVTM; CDR2 reads ANQGSEA. The CDR3 length is 14 residues. Alongside a J-beta primer mix, a sample-barcoded 5' primer served in a second PCR lasting about 6 to 11 cycles. TCRdb re-analysed the 5' RACE reads in MiXCR, keeping a single row per CDR3 protein. The profile covers 900,000 to 950,000 distinct CDR3 sequences, with approximately 32% appearing a single time and roughly 10% taken by the ten largest. This clonotype has a handful of counts. This same sample was also taken into another study, of T cells of mothers and their children.

The rearrangement uses TRBV29-1 and TRBJ2-1; possibly TRBD2 for D (7 bases). The receptor comes from a woman aged 40 to 55 in good health. Sequenced material: blood. The CDR3 is CSVDGGGAADEQFF. The CDR3 DNA reads TGCAGCGTTGATGGTGGGGGGGCCGCGGATGAGCAGTTCTTC.